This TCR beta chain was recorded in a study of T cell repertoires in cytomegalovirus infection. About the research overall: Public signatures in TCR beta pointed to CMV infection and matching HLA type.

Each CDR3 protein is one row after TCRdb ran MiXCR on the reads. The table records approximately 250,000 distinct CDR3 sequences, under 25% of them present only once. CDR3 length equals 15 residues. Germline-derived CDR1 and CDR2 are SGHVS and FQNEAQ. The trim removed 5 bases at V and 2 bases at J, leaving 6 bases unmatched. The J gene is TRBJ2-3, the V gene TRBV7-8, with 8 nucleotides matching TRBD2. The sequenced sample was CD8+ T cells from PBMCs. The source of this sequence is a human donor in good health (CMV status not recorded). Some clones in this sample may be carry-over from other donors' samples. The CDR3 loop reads CASSPSGGHTDTQYF. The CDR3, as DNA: TGTGCCAGCAGCCCCTCGGGGGGGCACACAGATACGCAGTATTTT. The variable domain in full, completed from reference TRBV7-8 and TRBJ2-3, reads GAGVSQSPRYKVAKRGQDVALRCDPISGHVSLFWYQQALGQGPEFLTYFQNEAQLDKSGLPSDRFFAERPEGSVSTLKIQRTQQEDSAVYLCASSPSGGHTDTQYFGPGTRLTVL.